These 24 T cell receptor beta chains were all obtained from the same sample, sequenced in a study of neurological immune-mediated disorders. TCRdb recomputed calls from the 5' RACE reads with MiXCR, one row per CDR3 protein. The table shows about 76,000 distinct CDR3 sequences, with roughly 15% occurring only once. The specimen sequenced was PBMCs. The source of these receptors is a middle-aged woman in good health.

Many counts were recorded for this clonotype. The J gene is TRBJ1-1, the V gene TRBV3-1; possible D gene TRBD1, 6 bases. Trimming took 3 bases from V and 6 from J, leaving 11 bases between them. The germline CDR1 and CDR2 sequences are LGHDT and YNNKEL (reference sequence). This CDR3 has 13 residues. In nucleotides, the CDR3 is TGTGCCAGCAGCCAGGGACACCAAGCTGAAGCTTTCTTT. Translated, it gives CASSQGHQAEAFF. The full variable domain, rest sourced from reference TRBV3-1 and TRBJ1-1, is DTAVSQTPKYLVTQMGNDKSIKCEQNLGHDTMYWYKQDSKKFLKIMFSYNNKELIINETVPNRFSPKSPDKAHLNLHINSLELGDSAVYFCASSQGHQAEAFFGQGTRLTVV.

There are a few counts of this clonotype. The chain combines TRBV20-1 with TRBJ2-2; the match to TRBD1 covers 8 bases. Germline CDR1 and CDR2: DFQATT and SNEGSKA (reference sequence). The CDR3 has 16 amino acids. The V gene end was trimmed by 0 bases and the J gene end by 2 bases; junction bases not matched to a gene: 5. CDR3 coding DNA: TGCAGTGCTAGAGATGCCCAGGGGGCTAACACCGGGGAGCTGTTTTTT. It translates to CSARDAQGANTGELFF.

This clonotype came up many times. The chain employs TRBV2 and TRBJ1-2, with 9 bases that match TRBD1. The germline V gene has CDR1 SNHLY and CDR2 FYNNEI. J gave up 4 bases and V 5 bases, and 8 bases lay outside the gene matches. The CDR3 has 15 amino acids. CDR3 DNA: TGTGCCAGCAGTTTACAACAGGGGGCTGGCTATGGCTACACCTTC. Translating gives CASSLQQGAGYGYTF.

This clonotype has just a few counts. The V call is TRBV7-2, the J call TRBJ1-1; D is ambiguous. V gave up 6 bases and J gave up 5 bases, with 13 bases separating them. The CDR3 sequence is 13 residues long. CDR1 is SGHTA, CDR2 FQGNSA, per germline. This CDR3 reads CASSEFWETEAFF. CDR3 bases: TGTGCCAGCAGTGAGTTTTGGGAAACTGAAGCTTTCTTT.

The chain carries TRBV3-1 and TRBJ2-5; D is tentatively TRBD1 or TRBD2 (6 bases each). V lost 8 bases to trimming and J lost 2 bases, with 9 bases between them. The CDR3 loop spans 12 amino acids. The V gene's germline CDR1 is LGHDT and CDR2 YNNKEL (reference sequence). CDR3 sequence reads: CASAGHQETQYF. The CDR3 coding sequence is TGTGCCAGCGCGGGACATCAAGAGACCCAGTACTTC.

This clonotype was seen at least ten times. This chain joins TRBV20-1 and TRBJ2-5; 9 bases map to TRBD2. V was pared by 0 bases and J by 6 bases, with 8 bases of the junction left unmatched. Germline CDR1 and CDR2: DFQATT and SNEGSKA (reference sequence). The CDR3 has 15 residues. CDR3 protein: CSARDGGGAGKTQYF. The CDR3 coding sequence is TGCAGTGCTAGAGATGGCGGGGGGGCCGGAAAGACCCAGTACTTC.

This chain joins TRBV5-1 and TRBJ2-1, with D unclear. The V end lost 0 bases, the J end lost 4 bases, and 8 bases lay between the germline ends. CDR3 length: 14 amino acids. Germline V gives CDR1 SGHRS, CDR2 YFSETQ. Here the CDR3 reads CASSLGALYNEQFF. The DNA of the CDR3 is TGCGCCAGCAGCTTGGGAGCGCTTTACAATGAGCAGTTCTTC.

This clonotype was recorded at least ten times. The V gene is TRBV12-3 or TRBV12-4, the J gene TRBJ1-1; D remains unclear. The CDR3 runs to 13 residues. Trimming pared 3 bases from V and 7 bases from J, leaving 12 bases between. Written as DNA, the CDR3 is TGTGCCAGCAGTTTTCGGTCTTTGGATGAAGCTTTCTTT. Translated: CASSFRSLDEAFF.

This clonotype came up many times. The chain carries TRBV20-1 and TRBJ2-7; 7 nucleotides match TRBD1. Losses at the gene ends were 6 bases for V and 4 bases for J; bases not matched to a gene: 6. CDR1 is DFQATT, CDR2 SNEGSKA, per germline (reference sequence). CDR3 length: 12 residues. This CDR3 reads CSATTGFYEQYF. As DNA, the CDR3 is TGCAGTGCGACGACAGGGTTTTACGAGCAGTACTTC.

This clonotype was recorded many times. The V call is TRBV20-1, the J call TRBJ2-1, with D maybe TRBD2 (5 bases). From germline, CDR1 is DFQATT and CDR2 SNEGSKA (reference sequence). V lost 2 bases to trimming and J lost 8 bases, with 13 bases between them. CDR3 length equals 13 residues. CDR3 loop: CSARTFGRDEQFF. The CDR3 DNA sequence: TGCAGTGCTAGAACTTTCGGGCGGGATGAGCAGTTCTTC.

The chain has TRBV19 and TRBJ1-2; D remains ambiguous. The germline V gene has CDR1 LNHDA and CDR2 SQIVND (reference sequence). With 3 bases removed from V and 0 bases from J, the gap between germline ends came to 11 bases. The CDR3 runs to 15 residues. The CDR3 bases are TGTGCCAGTAGTATGGCCGGGAGAACTAACTATGGCTACACCTTC. Residues: CASSMAGRTNYGYTF.

This chain links TRBV19 with TRBJ2-1, with D possibly being TRBD1 or TRBD2 (5 bases each). CDR3 length: 15 amino acids. The V end lost 4 bases, the J end lost 1 base, and 11 bases lay between the germline ends. From germline, CDR1 is LNHDA and CDR2 SQIVND (reference sequence). In DNA form, the CDR3 reads TGTGCCAGTAGTAAGGGCTGGGGGTCCTACAATGAGCAGTTCTTC. This gives the protein CASSKGWGSYNEQFF.

In its sample, this clonotype was seen many times. This chain links TRBV4-2 with TRBJ2-7; D ambiguous. The CDR3 totals 15 residues. Trimming cost V 1 base and J 0 bases, with 10 bases left between them. From germline, CDR1 is LGHNA and CDR2 YNFKEQ. The CDR3 region has the DNA TGTGCCAGCAGCCAAGGGTCTAGTAACTCCTACGAGCAGTACTTC. Translating it yields CASSQGSSNSYEQYF.

This clonotype was seen ten or more times. The chain employs TRBV7-2 and TRBJ1-5, with D possibly matching TRBD1 (5 bases). This CDR3 has 13 residues. Per germline, CDR1 SGHTA and CDR2 FQGNSA. Trimming stripped 1 base from V and 5 bases from J, with 6 bases between. The CDR3 is CASSLEGHQPQHF. For the CDR3, the DNA is TGTGCCAGCAGCTTAGAGGGGCATCAGCCCCAGCATTTT. Full variable domain (missing parts from reference TRBV7-2 and TRBJ1-5): GAGVSQSPSNKVTEKGKDVELRCDPISGHTALYWYRQSLGQGLEFLIYFQGNSAPDKSGLPSDRFSAERTGGSVSTLTIQRTQQEDSAVYLCASSLEGHQPQHFGDGTRLSIL.

At least ten counts were recorded for this clonotype. CDR3 coding DNA: TGTGCCAGCAGCTTAGTGTTGGGGCAGGGGTTCCAAGAGACCCAGTACTTC. This encodes CASSLVLGQGFQETQYF. This sequence joins TRBV7-2 and TRBJ2-5; D is perhaps TRBD1 (6 bases). Germline assignment: CDR1 SGHTA and CDR2 FQGNSA. The CDR3 totals 17 residues. The V end lost 1 base, the J end lost 1 base, and 16 bases lay between the germline ends.

The V and J genes are TRBV7-9 and TRBJ2-7; 14 bases line up with TRBD2. Germline CDR1 SEHNR, CDR2 FQNEAQ (reference sequence). The CDR3 is made up of 14 amino acids. The ends lost 5 bases at V and 11 bases at J; junction bases unmatched: 8. The CDR3 DNA is TGTGCCAGCAGCCTCGGGACTAGCGGGAGCGACGAGTACTTC. Its protein product is CASSLGTSGSDEYF.

This clonotype was seen repeatedly, ten times or more. The J gene is TRBJ2-1, the V gene TRBV7-2, with 12 bases identical to TRBD2. Germline CDR1 SGHTA, CDR2 FQGNSA. CDR3 length: 16 amino acids. J lost 6 bases, V lost 4 bases, and 7 bases had no gene match. The CDR3 sequence is CASSYSSGGARNEQFF. DNA for the CDR3: TGTGCCAGCAGCTACTCTAGCGGGGGGGCCCGCAATGAGCAGTTCTTC.

There are many counts of this clonotype. V gene TRBV21-1 combines with J gene TRBJ2-7; the table assigns TRBD1, which was not confirmed against the DNA. TRBV21-1 is listed as a pseudogene. The CDR3 extends over 16 amino acids. CDR3: CASSKGRDRVVYEQYF. CDR3 sequence (DNA): TGTGCCAGCAGCAAAGGCCGGGACAGGGTCGTTTACGAGCAGTACTTC.

This clonotype was counted many times. J is TRBJ1-4 and V is TRBV4-3; D is perhaps TRBD1 (5 bases). Germline V gene lookup returns CDR1 LGHNA and CDR2 YSLEER. The CDR3 loop spans 15 amino acids. V was clipped by 1 base and J by 3 bases, with 9 bases between them. The CDR3 DNA follows: TGCGCCAGCAGCCAAGGGACATCTTCTAATGAAAAACTGTTTTTT. As protein: CASSQGTSSNEKLFF.

This clonotype was seen many times. This chain joins TRBV7-3 and TRBJ2-4, with 12 positions matching TRBD1. Trimming cost V 3 bases and J 9 bases; bases outside gene matches: 12. Per the germline V gene, CDR1 is SGHTA and CDR2 is FQGTGA. The CDR3 runs 17 residues. The CDR3 reads CASSLGGGQGASGIQYF. The CDR3 DNA reads TGTGCCAGCAGCTTGGGCGGGGGACAGGGGGCTTCGGGCATTCAGTACTTC. Full variable domain (rest looked up from reference TRBV7-3 and TRBJ2-4): GAGVSQTPSNKVTEKGKYVELRCDPISGHTALYWYRQSLGQGPEFLIYFQGTGAADDSGLPNDRFFAVRPEGSVSTLKIQRTERGDSAVYLCASSLGGGQGASGIQYFGAGTRLSVL.

This clonotype was detected ten times or more. V is TRBV7-8 and J is TRBJ2-5; TRBD1 matches 9 bases. The length of the CDR3 is 13 residues. Germline V gene data show CDR1 as SGHVS and CDR2 as FQNEAQ. V shed 4 bases, J shed 4 bases, and the junction held 1 base outside the gene matches. The CDR3: CASSWDRVETQYF. CDR3 in DNA: TGTGCCAGCAGCTGGGACAGGGTAGAGACCCAGTACTTC.

This clonotype has more than one count but fewer than ten. The V and J genes are TRBV12-3 or TRBV12-4 and TRBJ1-2; D might be TRBD1 (6 bases). The CDR3 runs to 16 residues. V gave up 5 bases and J gave up 4 bases, with 20 bases separating them. The CDR3 spells CASSLGGPDRPYGYTF. CDR3 in DNA: TGTGCCAGCAGTCTGGGGGGGCCAGATAGGCCCTATGGCTACACCTTC.

This clonotype was counted ten times or more. The chain joins TRBV4-1 to TRBJ2-1; 9 positions match TRBD1. V lost 0 bases to trimming and J lost 12 bases; unmatched junction nucleotides: 9. Germline CDR1 and CDR2: MGHRA and YSYEKL. The CDR3 length is 15 residues. The CDR3 region is CASSQESGQGRAQFF. DNA of the CDR3: TGCGCCAGCAGCCAAGAGTCGGGACAGGGAAGGGCGCAGTTCTTC.

Ten or more counts support this clonotype. The chain employs TRBV20-1 and TRBJ2-7; 10 bases are shared with TRBD1. The V segment lost 5 bases and the J segment 6 bases; nucleotides outside the gene matches: 7. From germline, CDR1 is DFQATT and CDR2 SNEGSKA (reference sequence). The CDR3 runs 13 residues. As DNA, the CDR3 is TGCAGTGCTTCGAGGACAGGGGGTCGCGAGCAGTACTTC. Translating gives CSASRTGGREQYF.